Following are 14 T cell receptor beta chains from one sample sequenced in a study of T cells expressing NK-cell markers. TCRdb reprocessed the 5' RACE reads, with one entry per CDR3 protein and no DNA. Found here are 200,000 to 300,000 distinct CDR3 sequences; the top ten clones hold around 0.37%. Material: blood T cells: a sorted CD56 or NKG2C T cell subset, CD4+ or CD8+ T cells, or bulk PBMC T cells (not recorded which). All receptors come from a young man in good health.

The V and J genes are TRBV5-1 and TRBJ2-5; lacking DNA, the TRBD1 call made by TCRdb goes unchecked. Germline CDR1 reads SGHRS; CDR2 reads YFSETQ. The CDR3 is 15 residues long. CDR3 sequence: CASSPRAASGETQYF.

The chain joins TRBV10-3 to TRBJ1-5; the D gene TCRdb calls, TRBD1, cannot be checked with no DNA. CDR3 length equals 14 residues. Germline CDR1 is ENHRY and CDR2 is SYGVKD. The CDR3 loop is CAISPGQLYQPQHF.

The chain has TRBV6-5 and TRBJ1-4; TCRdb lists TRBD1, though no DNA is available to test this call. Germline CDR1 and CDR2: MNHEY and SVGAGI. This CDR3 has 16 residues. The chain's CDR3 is CASSYSRGGQRGKLFF.

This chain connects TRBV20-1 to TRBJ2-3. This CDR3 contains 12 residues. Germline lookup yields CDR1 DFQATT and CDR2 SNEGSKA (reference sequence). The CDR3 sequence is CSQKFGTDTQYF.

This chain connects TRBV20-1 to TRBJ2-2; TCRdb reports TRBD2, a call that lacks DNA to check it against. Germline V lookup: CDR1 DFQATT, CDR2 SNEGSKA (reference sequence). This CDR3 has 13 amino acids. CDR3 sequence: CSARDLATGELFF.

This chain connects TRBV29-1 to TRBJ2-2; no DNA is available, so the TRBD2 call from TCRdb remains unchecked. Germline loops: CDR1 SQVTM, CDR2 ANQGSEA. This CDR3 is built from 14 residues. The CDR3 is CSVKLAGVTGELFF.

The CDR3 sequence is CAVLSPSGNTIYF. This chain uses TRBV19 with TRBJ1-3. Looked up from germline, CDR1 is LNHDA and CDR2 is SQIVND (reference sequence). CDR3 length: 13 amino acids.

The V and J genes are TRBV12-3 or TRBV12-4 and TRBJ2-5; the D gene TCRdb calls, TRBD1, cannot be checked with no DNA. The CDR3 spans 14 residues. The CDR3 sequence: CASRYQTGGATQYF.

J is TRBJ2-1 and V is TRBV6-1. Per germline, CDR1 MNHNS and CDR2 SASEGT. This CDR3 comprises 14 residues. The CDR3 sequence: CASSASANYNEQFF.

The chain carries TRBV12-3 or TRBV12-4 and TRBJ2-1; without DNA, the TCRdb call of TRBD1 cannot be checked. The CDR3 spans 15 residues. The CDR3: CASSLGDRVPNEQFF.

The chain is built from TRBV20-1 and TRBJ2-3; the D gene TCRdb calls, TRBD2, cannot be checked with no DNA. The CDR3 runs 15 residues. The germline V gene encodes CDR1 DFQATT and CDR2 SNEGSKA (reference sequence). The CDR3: CSARDLGSGTDTQYF.

The CDR3 loop is CASSLRGGNTQYF. The chain employs TRBV5-1 and TRBJ2-3; TCRdb calls TRBD1, which cannot be checked without DNA. Germline values: CDR1 SGHRS, CDR2 YFSETQ. The CDR3 extends over 13 amino acids.

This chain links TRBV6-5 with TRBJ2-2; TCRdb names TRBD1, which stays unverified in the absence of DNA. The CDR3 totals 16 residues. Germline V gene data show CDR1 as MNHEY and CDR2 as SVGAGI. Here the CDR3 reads CASSYWGELGTGELFF.

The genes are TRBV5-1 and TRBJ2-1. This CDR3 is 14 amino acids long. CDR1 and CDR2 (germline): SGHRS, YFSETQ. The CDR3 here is CASSLEVTYNEQFF.